The 21 T cell receptor beta chains reported below all come from one sample, sequenced in a study of T-cell memory formation after mild COVID-19. MiXCR, run by TCRdb on the 5' RACE reads, gives a single entry per CDR3 protein. The repertoire has around 300,000 distinct CDR3 sequences, roughly 13% of them found once; the top ten carry over 20%. The sequenced sample was PBMCs or a T cell subset sorted from them (not recorded which). These receptor sequences come from a man aged 18-30 years who had mild COVID-19 (a few samples of this study predate the infection). Cell type and time point are not known.

This clonotype was found a few times. The V and J genes are TRBV25-1 and TRBJ1-4, with TRBD1 matching 7 bases. Looked up from germline, CDR1 is MGHDK and CDR2 is SYGVNS. Unmatched junction bases numbered 8, after V lost 1 base and J lost 6 bases. CDR3 length: 16 residues. CDR3 DNA: TGTGCCAGCAGTGAATCTCCCCAGGGGGAGCATGAAAAACTGTTTTTT. Translation: CASSESPQGEHEKLFF. Looking up the rest from reference TRBV25-1 and TRBJ1-4 gives the full variable domain: EADIYQTPRYLVIGTGKKITLECSQTMGHDKMYWYQQDPGMELHLIHYSYGVNSTEKGDLSSESTVSRIRTEHFPLTLESARPSHTSQYLCASSESPQGEHEKLFFGSGTQLSVL.

V usage is TRBV7-2 and J usage is TRBJ1-3; D uncertain. Germline CDR1 SGHTA, CDR2 FQGNSA. V shed 3 bases and J shed 2 bases, with 5 bases lying between them. The CDR3 sequence is 13 residues long. CDR3 sequence (DNA): TGTGCCAGCAGCTTTGACGCTGGAAACACCATATATTTT. Its translation: CASSFDAGNTIYF.

This clonotype came up a few times. The rearrangement links TRBV12-5 to TRBJ2-3, with 7 bases aligning to TRBD2. V gave up 1 base and J gave up 0 bases; unmatched junction bases: 1. Germline CDR1 LGHNT, CDR2 FRNRAP. The CDR3 runs to 15 residues. The CDR3 region has the DNA TGTGCTAGTGGTTTGGCCGGGAGGAGCACAGATACGCAGTATTTT. Protein: CASGLAGRSTDTQYF.

In regard to this clonotype: An end of the junction does not agree with germline; a read error may underlie this. This chain uses TRBV5-5 with TRBJ2-2; tentative D call: TRBD2 (6 bases). Looked up from germline, CDR1 is SGHKS and CDR2 is YYEKEE (reference sequence). The CDR3 extends over 14 amino acids. The CDR3 region is CASILDYPPGELFF. The CDR3 DNA reads as TGTGCCAGCATCTTGGACTACCCCCCCGGGGAGCTGTTTTTT.

This clonotype showed up many times. The chain has TRBV5-6 and TRBJ2-3; D not certain. With 5 bases removed from V and 2 bases from J, the gap between germline ends came to 9 bases. Germline CDR1 is SGHDT and CDR2 is YYEEEE. This CDR3 spans 13 amino acids. CDR3 in amino acids: CASSLSSTDTQYF. The DNA for the CDR3 is TGTGCCAGCAGTTTGTCCTCCACAGATACGCAGTATTTT. Using reference TRBV5-6 and TRBJ2-3 for the parts outside the CDR3, the full variable domain is DAGVTQSPTHLIKTRGQQVTLRCSPKSGHDTVSWYQQALGQGPQFIFQYYEEEERQRGNFPDRFSGHQFPNYSSELNVNALLLGDSALYLCASSLSSTDTQYFGPGTRLTVL.

This clonotype was seen at least ten times. The chain carries TRBV7-9 and TRBJ2-5, with D perhaps matching TRBD2 (6 bases). Trimming pared 8 bases from V and 5 bases from J, leaving 15 bases between. This CDR3 has 13 residues. Germline CDR1 reads SEHNR; CDR2 reads FQNEAQ (reference sequence). The CDR3 bases are TGTGCCAGCGGGACCGGGGGTTCGGAGACCCAGTACTTC. It codes for CASGTGGSETQYF.

V and J are TRBV7-9 and TRBJ1-6; perhaps TRBD1 as D (6 bases). With 7 bases removed from V and 10 bases from J, the gap between germline ends came to 23 bases. The germline gives CDR1 SEHNR, CDR2 FQNEAQ (reference sequence). The CDR3 consists of 16 residues. The CDR3 nucleotides read TGTGCCAGCACCGACTGGGGCACAGGGTTAATCTCACCCCTCCACTTT. The encoded protein is CASTDWGTGLISPLHF. The complete variable domain, with remaining parts taken from reference TRBV7-9 and TRBJ1-6, reads DTGVSQNPRHKITKRGQNVTFRCDPISEHNRLYWYRQTLGQGPEFLTYFQNEAQLEKSRLLSDRFSAERPKGSFSTLEIQRTEQGDSAMYLCASTDWGTGLISPLHFGNGTRLTVT.

This clonotype was counted between two and nine times. The chain carries TRBV6-2 or TRBV6-3 and TRBJ2-1; TRBD1 aligns across 10 bases. V lost 10 bases and J lost 7; bases outside the gene matches: 10. This CDR3 spans 14 amino acids. In germline, CDR1 is MNHEY, CDR2 SVGEGT. The DNA of the CDR3 is TGTGCCACACGGGGCGACAGGGGGCGAAATGAGCAGTTCTTC. It translates to CATRGDRGRNEQFF.

V is TRBV5-1 and J is TRBJ2-5, with 8 nucleotides matching TRBD1. V lost 4 bases, J lost 1 base, and 12 bases stayed unmatched. The CDR3 extends over 17 amino acids. Looked up from germline, CDR1 is SGHRS and CDR2 is YFSETQ. CDR3 region: CASSRGQGLVGQETQYF. CDR3 in DNA: TGCGCCAGCAGCAGAGGACAGGGATTGGTGGGCCAAGAGACCCAGTACTTC.

This clonotype showed up just a few times. The V gene is TRBV5-4, the J gene TRBJ2-1; 8 bases align to TRBD2. Per germline, CDR1 SGHNT and CDR2 YYREEE (reference sequence). This CDR3 has 15 amino acids. V gave up 2 bases and J gave up 7 bases; unmatched junction bases: 8. Written as DNA, the CDR3 is TGTGCCAGCAGCTTCACCGGGGGGGCCCCGAATGAGCAGTTCTTC. The encoded protein is CASSFTGGAPNEQFF.

The gene calls are TRBV4-3 and TRBJ1-1; 10 positions match TRBD1. This CDR3 has 15 amino acids. J was trimmed by 4 bases and V by 0 bases; bases with no gene match: 2. From germline, CDR1 is LGHNA and CDR2 YSLEER. For the CDR3, the DNA is TGCGCCAGCAGCCAAGACGGGACAGGGGCCACTGAAGCTTTCTTT. Translating gives CASSQDGTGATEAFF.

This clonotype was counted between two and nine times. One end of the junction does not line up with germline, which may come from a read error. The rearrangement uses TRBV12-3 or TRBV12-4 and TRBJ2-1; the D gene is possibly TRBD2 (7 bases). The CDR3 totals 13 residues. The CDR3 DNA follows: TGTGCCAGCAGTCTGCCCCGGGGGGCCAGGAGTATCTTC. Translated, it gives CASSLPRGARSIF.

The table lists this clonotype with a few counts. V gene TRBV13 combines with J gene TRBJ1-3; D gene uncertain. CDR1 and CDR2 from the germline V gene are PRHDT and FYEKMQ (reference sequence). V lost 5 bases, J lost 3 bases, and 17 bases lay in between. The CDR3 runs to 16 residues. CDR3 loop: CASSHRPGRIGNTIYF. The CDR3 nucleotides read TGTGCCAGCAGCCACCGCCCAGGACGGATTGGAAACACCATATATTTT.

This clonotype has more than one count but fewer than ten. The genes are TRBV4-3 and TRBJ1-2, with 9 bases that match TRBD1. Germline assignment: CDR1 LGHNA and CDR2 YSLEER. The length of the CDR3 is 14 residues. Trimming at V came to 1 base and at J to 7 bases, leaving 4 bases not matched to a gene. DNA for the CDR3: TGCGCCAGCAGCCAAGTCCCGGACAGGGGTGGCTACACCTTC. This translates into CASSQVPDRGGYTF.

This clonotype was seen a handful of times. The chain employs TRBV19 and TRBJ2-4; no clear D. V lost 3 bases and J 0 bases, leaving 9 bases between the germline ends. CDR1 is LNHDA and CDR2 is SQIVND in the germline V gene (reference sequence). The CDR3 consists of 15 residues. The CDR3 nucleotides are TGTGCCAGTAGTATTGCCGGGTTAGCCAAAAACATTCAGTACTTC. It specifies CASSIAGLAKNIQYF.

This clonotype was counted many times. The gene calls are TRBV11-2 and TRBJ1-3; D perhaps matches TRBD1 (5 bases). From germline, CDR1 is SGHAT and CDR2 FQNNGV. The CDR3 has 14 residues. V lost 3 bases and J lost 2, with 8 bases in between. The DNA of the CDR3 is TGTGCCAGCAGCTTGTGGGGGGCTGGAAACACCATATATTTT. As protein: CASSLWGAGNTIYF.

This clonotype was counted ten times or more. V usage is TRBV4-3 and J usage is TRBJ2-3; tentative D call: TRBD2 (5 bases). The CDR3 is 12 residues long. Looked up from germline, CDR1 is LGHNA and CDR2 is YSLEER. The V end lost 1 base, the J end lost 6 bases, and 5 bases lay between the germline ends. CDR3 loop: CASSQGGDTQYF. CDR3 in DNA: TGCGCCAGCAGCCAAGGCGGGGATACGCAGTATTTT.

This clonotype was observed a few times. The chain has TRBV27 and TRBJ2-7; D not resolved. Germline values: CDR1 MNHEY, CDR2 SMNVEV (reference sequence). The CDR3 length is 15 residues. V dropped 2 bases and J dropped 1 base, with 12 bases sitting between them. The CDR3 sequence is CASSLAAVGSYEQYF. For the CDR3, the DNA is TGTGCCAGCAGTTTAGCGGCAGTAGGGTCCTACGAGCAGTACTTC.

This clonotype has ten or more counts. The DNA of the CDR3 is TGCAGTGCTTCACCAAACCGGCTAGGGGACTACGAGCAGTACTTC. This translates into CSASPNRLGDYEQYF. This rearrangement joins TRBV20-1 to TRBJ2-7; possible D gene TRBD1, 5 bases. Germline CDR1 reads DFQATT; CDR2 reads SNEGSKA (reference sequence). V dropped 5 bases and J dropped 3 bases, with 20 bases sitting between them. The length of the CDR3 is 15 residues.

The chain has TRBV7-9 and TRBJ1-1, with D unclear. The CDR3 totals 12 residues. The V and J ends lost 5 bases and 6 bases respectively, with 10 bases between them. Germline V gives CDR1 SEHNR, CDR2 FQNEAQ (reference sequence). DNA of the CDR3: TGTGCCAGCAGCCTGGTTGTCGCTGAAGCTTTCTTT. Translating gives CASSLVVAEAFF. Combining the CDR3 with reference TRBV7-9 and TRBJ1-1 gives the whole variable domain DTGVSQNPRHKITKRGQNVTFRCDPISEHNRLYWYRQTLGQGPEFLTYFQNEAQLEKSRLLSDRFSAERPKGSFSTLEIQRTEQGDSAMYLCASSLVVAEAFFGQGTRLTVV.

This clonotype was detected once. The chain recombines TRBV6-2 or TRBV6-3 with TRBJ1-2; maybe TRBD1 (5 bases). The CDR3 has 14 amino acids. The germline V gene encodes CDR1 MNHEY and CDR2 SVGEGT. Trimming left V 6 bases short and J 3 bases short, with 14 bases between. CDR3 DNA sequence: TGTGCCAGCAGCGCGGGGGGGTCCGACTATGGCTACACCTTC. Its translation: CASSAGGSDYGYTF.